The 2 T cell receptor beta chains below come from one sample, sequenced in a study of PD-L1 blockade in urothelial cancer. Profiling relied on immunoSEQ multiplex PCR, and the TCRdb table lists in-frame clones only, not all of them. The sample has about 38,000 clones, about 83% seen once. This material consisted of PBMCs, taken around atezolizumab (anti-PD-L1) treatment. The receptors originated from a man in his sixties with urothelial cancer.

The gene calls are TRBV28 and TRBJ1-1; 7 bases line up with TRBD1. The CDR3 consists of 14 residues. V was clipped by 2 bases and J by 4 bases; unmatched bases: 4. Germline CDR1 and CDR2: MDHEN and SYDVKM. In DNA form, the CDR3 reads TGTGCCAGCAGTTTAATAGCAGGGGGCACTGAAGCTTTCTTT. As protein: CASSLIAGGTEAFF.

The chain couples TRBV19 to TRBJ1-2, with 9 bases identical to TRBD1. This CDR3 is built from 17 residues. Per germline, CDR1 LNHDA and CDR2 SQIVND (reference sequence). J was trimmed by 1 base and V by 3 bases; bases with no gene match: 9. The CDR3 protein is CASSIGDRGLFNYGYTF. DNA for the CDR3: TGTGCCAGTAGTATTGGTGACAGGGGGTTGTTTAACTATGGCTACACCTTC.